Below, 20 T cell receptor beta chains from the same sample are listed, as sequenced in a study of cytomegalovirus exposure and HLA in healthy donors. The PCR was carried out with 60 Vbeta primers and 13 Jbeta primers. The table came from immunoSEQ multiplex PCR; TCRdb's copy has only in-frame clones and leaves some out. The repertoire holds under 200,000 clones, with about 80% as singletons. Sequencing was done on a sample of PBMCs. The receptors were sampled from a woman in her forties or fifties in good health and CMV-seropositive.

This clone appeared a single time. The chain uses TRBV5-4 and TRBJ1-4; 7 bases agree with TRBD1. Germline CDR1 reads SGHNT; CDR2 reads YYREEE (reference sequence). V was pared by 4 bases and J by 7 bases, with 7 bases of the junction left unmatched. The CDR3 sequence is 14 residues long. Here the CDR3 DNA reads TGTGCCAGCAGCGCACAGGGGAATCGTGAAAAACTGTTTTTT. Its protein product is CASSAQGNREKLFF.

The genes are TRBV7-2 and TRBJ2-7; D uncertain. Germline assignment: CDR1 SGHTA and CDR2 FQGNSA. CDR3 length equals 12 residues. Trimming cost V 5 bases and J 7 bases, with 12 bases left between them. The CDR3 DNA reads TGTGCCAGCAGCCCGCCTCTCAGGGAGCAGTACTTC. Residues: CASSPPLREQYF. The full variable domain, its missing parts supplied by reference TRBV7-2 and TRBJ2-7, is GAGVSQSPSNKVTEKGKDVELRCDPISGHTALYWYRQSLGQGLEFLIYFQGNSAPDKSGLPSDRFSAERTGGSVSTLTIQRTQQEDSAVYLCASSPPLREQYFGPGTRLTVT.

This chain connects TRBV14 to TRBJ1-6; D is unclear. The germline CDR1 and CDR2 sequences are SGHDN and FVKESK. V was shortened by 0 bases and J by 7 bases, with 19 bases between the two germline ends. CDR3 length equals 18 residues. CDR3 bases: TGTGCCAGCAGCCAAGACCCGTGGGAGGACCTCCTCAATTCACCCCTCCACTTT. It specifies CASSQDPWEDLLNSPLHF.

Turning to this clone: One end of the junction is discordant with germline, which a read error may explain. V gene TRBV5-6 combines with J gene TRBJ1-6; TRBD1 might be the D (6 bases). CDR1 and CDR2 from the germline V gene are SGHDT and YYEEEE. The CDR3 loop spans 14 amino acids. CDR3 sequence (DNA): TGTGCCAGCAGCTTGAGGGGGTATAATTCACCCCTCCGCTTT. Protein: CASSLRGYNSPLRF.

The chain couples TRBV14 to TRBJ2-7; 9 nucleotides match TRBD2. The V segment lost 6 bases and the J segment 5 bases; nucleotides outside the gene matches: 8. The CDR3 is 14 amino acids. Germline V gene data show CDR1 as SGHDN and CDR2 as FVKESK. CDR3 sequence reads: CASSQGLAFDEQYF. The CDR3, as DNA: TGTGCCAGCAGTCAGGGACTAGCCTTCGACGAGCAGTACTTC. The full variable domain, with the rest looked up from reference TRBV14 and TRBJ2-7, is EAGVTQFPSHSVIEKGQTVTLRCDPISGHDNLYWYRRVMGKEIKFLLHFVKESKQDESGMPNNRFLAERTGGTYSTLKVQPAELEDSGVYFCASSQGLAFDEQYFGPGTRLTVT.

V is TRBV7-2 and J is TRBJ1-3; 7 bases fit TRBD1. The CDR3 contains 15 residues. Germline lookup yields CDR1 SGHTA and CDR2 FQGNSA. With V trimmed by 1 base and J by 4 bases, 4 bases remained unmatched. CDR3: CASSLVTGSGNTIYF. CDR3 nucleotide sequence: TGTGCCAGCAGCTTAGTGACAGGGTCCGGAAACACCATATATTTT.

The gene calls are TRBV27 and TRBJ1-1; D is undetermined. Germline CDR1 and CDR2: MNHEY and SMNVEV (reference sequence). The CDR3 is 16 amino acids. Trimming took 5 bases from V and 4 from J, leaving 20 bases between them. CDR3 sequence: CASSPLLGGRGTEAFF. The CDR3 bases are TGTGCCAGCAGTCCCCTTCTAGGCGGGCGGGGCACTGAAGCTTTCTTT.

V gene TRBV7-6 combines with J gene TRBJ2-1, with 9 bases matching TRBD2. Looked up from germline, CDR1 is SGHVS and CDR2 is FNYEAQ. The CDR3 is 16 residues long. The V and J ends lost 5 bases and 4 bases, in that order; junction bases with no gene match: 9. For the CDR3, the DNA is TGTGCCAGCAGCCCAATAGCGGGAGTGGGTTACAATGAGCAGTTCTTC. This codes for CASSPIAGVGYNEQFF.

The rearrangement uses TRBV6-6 and TRBJ2-5; maybe TRBD1 (6 bases). The CDR3 runs to 14 residues. V was trimmed by 0 bases and J by 6 bases, leaving 11 bases between them. Germline V gene lookup returns CDR1 MNHNY and CDR2 SVGAGI (reference sequence). The CDR3 reads CASSYSMQGKTQYF. The DNA of the CDR3 is TGTGCCAGCAGTTACTCGATGCAGGGGAAGACCCAGTACTTC.

This chain connects TRBV7-2 to TRBJ2-3; D call uncertain. The CDR3 is 13 amino acids. The V gene's germline CDR1 is SGHTA and CDR2 FQGNSA. The ends were cut back, 3 bases at V and 2 bases at J, with 6 bases in the middle. The CDR3 here is CASSFSFTDTQYF. DNA for the CDR3: TGTGCCAGCAGCTTCAGTTTCACAGATACGCAGTATTTT. Full variable domain (remainder filled in from reference TRBV7-2 and TRBJ2-3): GAGVSQSPSNKVTEKGKDVELRCDPISGHTALYWYRQSLGQGLEFLIYFQGNSAPDKSGLPSDRFSAERTGGSVSTLTIQRTQQEDSAVYLCASSFSFTDTQYFGPGTRLTVL.

This rearrangement joins TRBV11-3 to TRBJ1-1, with 7 bases aligning to TRBD1. The J segment lost 1 base and the V segment lost 5 bases, leaving 7 bases of the junction unmatched. This CDR3 region has 15 residues. Per the germline V gene, CDR1 is SGHNT and CDR2 is YENEEA. The CDR3 loop reads CASSGTGAPNTEAFF. In nucleotides, the CDR3 is TGTGCCAGCAGCGGTACAGGGGCTCCGAACACTGAAGCTTTCTTT.

The V call is TRBV7-2, the J call TRBJ2-5, with TRBD1 matching over 10 bases. The CDR3 has 15 residues. V shed 5 bases, J shed 10 bases, and the junction held 13 bases outside the gene matches. The germline gives CDR1 SGHTA, CDR2 FQGNSA. The DNA for the CDR3 is TGTGCCAGCAGCACAAGGACAGGGGGATTAGCTTACCAGTACTTC. Translating gives CASSTRTGGLAYQYF.

This sequence joins TRBV7-9 and TRBJ2-7; D is uncertain. The CDR3 runs to 14 residues. Germline V CDR1 and CDR2: SEHNR, FQNEAQ (reference sequence). V lost 1 base to trimming and J lost 0 bases, with 7 bases between them. The CDR3 sequence is CASSLELSSYEQYF. The CDR3 region has the DNA TGTGCCAGCAGCTTAGAACTGAGCTCCTACGAGCAGTACTTC.

The J gene is TRBJ2-7, the V gene TRBV5-1; a weak D match, TRBD1 (6 bases). The CDR3 length is 14 residues. V gave up 4 bases and J gave up 2 bases, with 13 bases separating them. Germline CDR1 and CDR2: SGHRS and YFSETQ. The CDR3 nucleotides are TGCGCCAGCAGCCCTTCCGGGACACCCTACGAGCAGTACTTC. Its protein is CASSPSGTPYEQYF.

The V gene is TRBV11-2, the J gene TRBJ2-1, with 11 positions matching TRBD2. Trimming took 2 bases from V and 4 from J; bases not matched to a gene: 10. The CDR3 sequence is 18 residues long. Germline V gives CDR1 SGHAT, CDR2 FQNNGV. The CDR3 region has the DNA TGTGCCAGCAGCTTAAGGAGGGGACTAGCGGTCCAGTACAATGAGCAGTTCTTC. Its protein product is CASSLRRGLAVQYNEQFF.

The chain couples TRBV4-3 to TRBJ1-3, with D perhaps TRBD1 (6 bases). There are 16 residues in the CDR3. Germline CDR1 and CDR2: LGHNA and YSLEER. V shed 4 bases and J shed 0 bases, with 13 bases lying between them. The CDR3 region is CASSPQGQFSGNTIYF. The CDR3 coding sequence is TGCGCCAGCAGCCCCCAGGGGCAGTTCTCTGGAAACACCATATATTTT.

The gene calls are TRBV5-6 and TRBJ2-5; D not resolved. The J call may be faulty, since TRBJ2-7 better matches the DNA end. Per the germline V gene, CDR1 is SGHDT and CDR2 is YYEEEE. The CDR3 has 14 residues. The CDR3 spells CASSATEKFYEQYF. The DNA of the CDR3 is TGTGCCAGCAGCGCCACCGAAAAGTTCTACGAGCAGTACTTC.

CDR3 amino acids: CASSPRGGGSTDTQYF. CDR3 nucleotide sequence: TGTGCCAGCAGCCCCCGGGGAGGGGGGAGCACAGATACGCAGTATTTT. The chain is built from TRBV14 and TRBJ2-3; the D gene is possibly TRBD2 (7 bases). CDR1 and CDR2 from the germline V gene are SGHDN and FVKESK. Trimming left V 4 bases short and J 0 bases short, with 14 bases between. The CDR3 loop spans 16 amino acids.

The chain has TRBV30 and TRBJ1-4; D may be TRBD1 (6 bases). Looked up from germline, CDR1 is GTSNPN and CDR2 is SVGIG (reference sequence). The CDR3 length is 15 residues. With 3 bases removed from V and 11 bases from J, the gap between germline ends came to 22 bases. The CDR3 is CAWSAGGGAISKLFF. CDR3 nucleotides: TGTGCCTGGAGCGCCGGGGGGGGCGCAATAAGTAAACTGTTTTTT.

This chain links TRBV27 with TRBJ2-1; 11 bases fit TRBD2. Losses at the gene ends were 0 bases for V and 5 bases for J; bases not matched to a gene: 9. Per germline, CDR1 MNHEY and CDR2 SMNVEV (reference sequence). The CDR3 is 18 residues long. This CDR3 reads CASSLSIASGRWNNEQFF. For the CDR3, the DNA is TGTGCCAGCAGTTTATCGATCGCTAGCGGGAGGTGGAACAATGAGCAGTTCTTC.